A single sample is the source of the 3 T cell receptor beta chains below, sequenced in a study of blood T cell repertoires in COVID-19. The method was immunoSEQ multiplex PCR; TCRdb's version includes in-frame clones alone and lacks a portion of them. The sample carries more than 130,000 clones, less than 85% recorded once. The sample was peripheral blood. Every receptor here comes from a woman older than 75 in a cohort sampled during active or convalescent COVID-19.

V is TRBV3-1 (or the pseudogene TRBV3-2) and J is TRBJ1-6, with TRBD1 identical over 9 bases. V trimming: 4 bases; J trimming: 1 base; junction bases outside the gene matches: 11. Germline V lookup: CDR1 LGHDT, CDR2 YNNKEL (reference sequence). The CDR3 has 19 residues. The CDR3 reads CASSRGGQGKRSYNSPLHF. The CDR3 coding sequence is TGTGCCAGCAGCCGCGGGGGACAGGGCAAAAGGTCCTATAATTCACCCCTCCACTTT.

V is TRBV5-8 and J is TRBJ2-7; D is possibly TRBD2 (5 bases). Trimming shortened V by 5 bases and J by 2 bases, and 17 bases separated the two germline ends. Germline values: CDR1 SGHTS, CDR2 YDEGEE. The CDR3 is 15 residues long. The CDR3 DNA sequence: TGTGCCAGCAGTCTTGCTCCGGACGGGACCTACGAGCAGTACGTC. Translating gives CASSLAPDGTYEQYV.

The V gene is TRBV19, the J gene TRBJ1-3; D gene ambiguous. The CDR3 has 14 amino acids. V shed 3 bases and J shed 0 bases, with 6 bases lying between them. Germline loops: CDR1 LNHDA, CDR2 SQIVND (reference sequence). CDR3 protein: CASSITGSGNTIYF. In nucleotides, the CDR3 is TGTGCCAGTAGTATCACCGGCTCTGGAAACACCATATATTTT.